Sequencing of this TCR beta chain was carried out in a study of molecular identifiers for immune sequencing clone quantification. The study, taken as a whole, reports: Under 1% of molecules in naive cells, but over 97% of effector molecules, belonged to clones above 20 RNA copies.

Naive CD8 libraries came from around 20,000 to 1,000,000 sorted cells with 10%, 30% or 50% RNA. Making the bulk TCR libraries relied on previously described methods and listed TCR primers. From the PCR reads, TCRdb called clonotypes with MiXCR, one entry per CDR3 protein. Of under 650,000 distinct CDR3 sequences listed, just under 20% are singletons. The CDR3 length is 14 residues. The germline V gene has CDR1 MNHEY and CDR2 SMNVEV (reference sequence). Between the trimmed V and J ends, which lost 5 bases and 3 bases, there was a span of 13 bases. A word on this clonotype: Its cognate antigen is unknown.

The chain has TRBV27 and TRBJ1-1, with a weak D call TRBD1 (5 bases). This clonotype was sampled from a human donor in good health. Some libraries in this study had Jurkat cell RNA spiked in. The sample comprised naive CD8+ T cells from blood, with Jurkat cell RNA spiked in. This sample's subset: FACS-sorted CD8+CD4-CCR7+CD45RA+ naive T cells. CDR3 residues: CASSPGTRHTEAFF. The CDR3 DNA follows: TGTGCCAGCAGTCCCGGGACCAGACACACTGAAGCTTTCTTT.